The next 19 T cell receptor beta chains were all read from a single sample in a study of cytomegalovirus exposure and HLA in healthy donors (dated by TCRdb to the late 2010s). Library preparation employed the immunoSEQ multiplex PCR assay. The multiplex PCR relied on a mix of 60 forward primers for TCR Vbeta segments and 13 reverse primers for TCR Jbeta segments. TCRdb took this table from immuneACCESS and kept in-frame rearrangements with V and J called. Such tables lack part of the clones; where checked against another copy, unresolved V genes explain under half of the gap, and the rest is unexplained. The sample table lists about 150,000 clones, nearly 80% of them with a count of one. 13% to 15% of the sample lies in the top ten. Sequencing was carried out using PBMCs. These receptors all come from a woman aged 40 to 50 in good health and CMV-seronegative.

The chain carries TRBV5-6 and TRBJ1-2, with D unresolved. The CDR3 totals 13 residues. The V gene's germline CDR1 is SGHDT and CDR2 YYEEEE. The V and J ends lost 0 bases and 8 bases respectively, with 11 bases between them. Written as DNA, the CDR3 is TGTGCCAGCAGCTTGGACAGCTCAAGAGGCTACACCTTC. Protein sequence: CASSLDSSRGYTF.

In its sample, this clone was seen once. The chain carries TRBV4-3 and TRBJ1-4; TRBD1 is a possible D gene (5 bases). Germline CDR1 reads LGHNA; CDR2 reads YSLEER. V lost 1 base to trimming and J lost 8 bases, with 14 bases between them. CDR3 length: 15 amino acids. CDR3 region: CASSQGGKKGEKLFF. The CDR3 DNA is TGCGCCAGCAGCCAAGGGGGCAAGAAGGGGGAAAAACTGTTTTTT.

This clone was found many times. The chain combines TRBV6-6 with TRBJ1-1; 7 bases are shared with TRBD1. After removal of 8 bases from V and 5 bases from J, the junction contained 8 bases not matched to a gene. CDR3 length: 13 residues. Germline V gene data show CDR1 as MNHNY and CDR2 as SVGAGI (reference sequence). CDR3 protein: CASQVTGRTEAFF. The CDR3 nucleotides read TGTGCCAGCCAAGTGACAGGGAGAACTGAAGCTTTCTTT.

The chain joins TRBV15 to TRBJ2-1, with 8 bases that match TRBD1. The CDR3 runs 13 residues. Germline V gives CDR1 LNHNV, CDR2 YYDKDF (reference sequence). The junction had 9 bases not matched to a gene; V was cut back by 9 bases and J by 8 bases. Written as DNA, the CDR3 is TGTGCCACAAGGACAGGGCCCGTGGATGAGCAGTTCTTC. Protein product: CATRTGPVDEQFF.

The CDR3 bases are TGTGCCAGCAGCCCCGGGACTAGCGGGAGACTGAGCTCCTACGAGCAGTACTTC. Amino acid sequence: CASSPGTSGRLSSYEQYF. The rearrangement links TRBV27 to TRBJ2-7; 14 bases match TRBD2. This CDR3 has 18 amino acids. V lost 6 bases and J lost 0; bases outside the gene matches: 10. CDR1 MNHEY and CDR2 SMNVEV come from the germline V gene (reference sequence).

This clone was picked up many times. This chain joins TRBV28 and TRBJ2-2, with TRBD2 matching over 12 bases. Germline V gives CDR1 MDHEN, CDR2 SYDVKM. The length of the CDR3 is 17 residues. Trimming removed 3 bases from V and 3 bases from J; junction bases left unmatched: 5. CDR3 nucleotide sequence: TGTGCCAGCAGTTTTCTCACTAGCGGGAGGTACACCGGGGAGCTGTTTTTT. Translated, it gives CASSFLTSGRYTGELFF.

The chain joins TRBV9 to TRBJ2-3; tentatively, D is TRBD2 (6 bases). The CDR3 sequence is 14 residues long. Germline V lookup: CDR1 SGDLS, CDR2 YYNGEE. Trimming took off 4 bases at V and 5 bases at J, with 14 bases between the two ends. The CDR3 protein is CASSPPAGEDTQYF. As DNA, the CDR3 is TGTGCCAGCAGCCCACCAGCGGGCGAAGATACGCAGTATTTT. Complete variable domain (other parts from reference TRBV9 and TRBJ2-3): DSGVTQTPKHLITATGQRVTLRCSPRSGDLSVYWYQQSLDQGLQFLIQYYNGEERAKGNILERFSAQQFPDLHSELNLSSLELGDSALYFCASSPPAGEDTQYFGPGTRLTVL.

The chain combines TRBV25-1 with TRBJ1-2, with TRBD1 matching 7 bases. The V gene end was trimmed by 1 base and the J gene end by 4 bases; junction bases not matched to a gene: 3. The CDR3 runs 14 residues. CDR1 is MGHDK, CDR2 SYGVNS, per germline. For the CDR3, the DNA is TGTGCCAGCAGTGAATTGGGGGACAGCTATGGCTACACCTTC. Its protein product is CASSELGDSYGYTF.

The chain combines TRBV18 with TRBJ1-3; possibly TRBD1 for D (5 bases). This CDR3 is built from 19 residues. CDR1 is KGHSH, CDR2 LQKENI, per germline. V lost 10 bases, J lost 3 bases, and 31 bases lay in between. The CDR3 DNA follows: TGTGCCACCATGGCGCGGGGGGATCCCCGTGGTGGAGGTGGAAACACCATATATTTT. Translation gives CATMARGDPRGGGGNTIYF.

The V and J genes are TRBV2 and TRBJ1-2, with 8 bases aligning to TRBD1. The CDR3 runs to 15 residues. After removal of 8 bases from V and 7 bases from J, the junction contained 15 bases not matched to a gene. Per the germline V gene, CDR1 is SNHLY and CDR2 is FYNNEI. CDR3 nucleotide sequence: TGTGCCAGCCTTGGACAGGGACGACCTATTCGTGGCTACACCTTC. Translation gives CASLGQGRPIRGYTF.

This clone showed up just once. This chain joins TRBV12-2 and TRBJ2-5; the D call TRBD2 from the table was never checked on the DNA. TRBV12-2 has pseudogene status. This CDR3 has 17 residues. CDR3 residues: CASRLTTCRDCRETQYF. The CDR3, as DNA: TGTGCAAGTCGCTTAACAACCTGCAGGGACTGCCGGGAGACCCAGTACTTC.

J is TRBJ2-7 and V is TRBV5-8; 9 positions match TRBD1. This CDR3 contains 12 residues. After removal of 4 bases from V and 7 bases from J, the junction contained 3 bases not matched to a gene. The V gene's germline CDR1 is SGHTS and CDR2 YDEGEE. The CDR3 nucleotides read TGTGCCAGCAGCGGGGACAGGGAAGAGCAGTACTTC. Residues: CASSGDREEQYF.

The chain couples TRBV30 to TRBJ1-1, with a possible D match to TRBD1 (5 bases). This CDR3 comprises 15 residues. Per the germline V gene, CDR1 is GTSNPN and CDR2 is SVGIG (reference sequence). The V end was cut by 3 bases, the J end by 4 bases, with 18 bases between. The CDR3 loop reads CAWSGPPDSTTEAFF. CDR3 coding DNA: TGTGCCTGGAGCGGTCCCCCCGACAGTACCACTGAAGCTTTCTTT.

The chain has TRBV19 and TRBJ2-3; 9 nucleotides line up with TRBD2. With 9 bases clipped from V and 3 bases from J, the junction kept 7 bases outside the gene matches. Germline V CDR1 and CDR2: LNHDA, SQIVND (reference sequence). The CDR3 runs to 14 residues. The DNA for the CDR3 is TGTGCCAGCATTAGCGGGGGAGAAACAGATACGCAGTATTTT. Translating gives CASISGGETDTQYF.

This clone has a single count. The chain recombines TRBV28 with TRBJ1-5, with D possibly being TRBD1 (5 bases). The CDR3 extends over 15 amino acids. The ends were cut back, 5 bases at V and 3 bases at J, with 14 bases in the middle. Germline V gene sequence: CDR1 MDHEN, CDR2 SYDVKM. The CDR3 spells CASSPILTANQPQHF. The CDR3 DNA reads TGTGCCAGCAGTCCGATCTTGACAGCCAATCAGCCCCAGCATTTT.

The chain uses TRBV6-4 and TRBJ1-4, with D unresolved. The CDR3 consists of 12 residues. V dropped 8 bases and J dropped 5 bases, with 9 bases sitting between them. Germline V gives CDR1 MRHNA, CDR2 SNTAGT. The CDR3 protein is CASLKKNEKLFF. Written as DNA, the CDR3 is TGTGCCAGCCTAAAGAAGAATGAAAAACTGTTTTTT.

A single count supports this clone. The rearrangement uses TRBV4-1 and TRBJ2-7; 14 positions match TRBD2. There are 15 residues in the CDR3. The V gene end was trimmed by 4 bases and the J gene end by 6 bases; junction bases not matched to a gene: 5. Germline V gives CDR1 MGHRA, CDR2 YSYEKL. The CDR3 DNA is TGCGCCAGCAGCCTGGGACTAGCGGGAGCGGGCGAGCAGTACTTC. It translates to CASSLGLAGAGEQYF.

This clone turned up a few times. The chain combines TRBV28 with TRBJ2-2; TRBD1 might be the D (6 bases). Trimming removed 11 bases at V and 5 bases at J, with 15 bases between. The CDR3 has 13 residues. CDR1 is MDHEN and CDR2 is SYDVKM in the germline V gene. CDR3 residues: CAGSTGQTGELFF. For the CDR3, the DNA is TGTGCCGGCTCCACAGGGCAGACCGGGGAGCTGTTTTTT.

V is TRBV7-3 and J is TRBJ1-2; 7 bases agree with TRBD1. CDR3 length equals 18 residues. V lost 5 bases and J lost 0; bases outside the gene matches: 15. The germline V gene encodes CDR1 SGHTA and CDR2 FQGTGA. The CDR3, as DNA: TGTGCCAGCAGCCCATTCTCGGGGGCAGGGGGTGCTAACTATGGCTACACCTTC. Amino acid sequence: CASSPFSGAGGANYGYTF.